The sequence of this T cell receptor (beta chain) was determined in a study of shared clonotypes between healthy human individuals. Whole-study context: For every donor, three CD4 naive, three CD4 memory, two CD8 naive and one CD8 memory plates were used.

The protocol was immunoSEQ multiplex PCR, while the TCRdb copy is restricted to in-frame clones and leaves out a portion. The sample shows 2.3 million or so clones, approximately 95% of them seen only once. As regards this clone: The identical CDR3 is also encoded by other nucleotide sequences in the sample.

The sequence was collected from a man younger than 35 in good health. Some clones in this sample may be carry-over from other donors' samples. Sequencing used naive CD4+ T cells from PBMCs. Subset here: CD45RA+ positively selected.

This CDR3 is CASSRGSSTDTQYF. CDR3 nucleotide sequence: TGTGCCAGCTCGAGGGGTTCTAGCACAGATACGCAGTATTTT. The chain is built from TRBV28 and TRBJ2-3; D possibly uses TRBD1 or TRBD2 (5 bases each). CDR3 size: 14 residues. Germline V gives CDR1 MDHEN, CDR2 SYDVKM. The V and J ends lost 8 bases and 0 bases respectively, with 12 bases between them. The full variable domain, its missing parts supplied by reference TRBV28 and TRBJ2-3, is DVKVTQSSRYLVKRTGEKVFLECVQDMDHENMFWYRQDPGLGLRLIYFSYDVKMKEKGDIPEGYSVSREKKERFSLILESASTNQTSMYLCASSRGSSTDTQYFGPGTRLTVL.